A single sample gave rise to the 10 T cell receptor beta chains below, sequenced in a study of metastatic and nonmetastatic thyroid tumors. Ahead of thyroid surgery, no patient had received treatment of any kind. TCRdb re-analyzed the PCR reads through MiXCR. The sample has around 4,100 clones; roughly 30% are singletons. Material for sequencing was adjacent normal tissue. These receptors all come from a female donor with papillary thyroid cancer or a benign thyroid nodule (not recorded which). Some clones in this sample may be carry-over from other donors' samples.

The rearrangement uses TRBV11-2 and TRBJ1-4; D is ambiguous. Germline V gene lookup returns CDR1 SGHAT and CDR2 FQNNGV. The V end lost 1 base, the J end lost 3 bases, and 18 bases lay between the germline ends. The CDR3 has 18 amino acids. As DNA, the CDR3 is TGTGCCAGCAGCTTAGGGTATTCGGACCCCCGGTCTAATGAAAAACTGTTTTTT. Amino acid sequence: CASSLGYSDPRSNEKLFF.

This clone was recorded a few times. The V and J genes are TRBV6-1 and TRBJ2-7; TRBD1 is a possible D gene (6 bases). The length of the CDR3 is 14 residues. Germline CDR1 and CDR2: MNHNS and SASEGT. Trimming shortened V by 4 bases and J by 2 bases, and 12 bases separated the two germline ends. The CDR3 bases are TGTGCCAGCAGTGTCGTACAGGGTCCCTACGAGCAGTACTTC. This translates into CASSVVQGPYEQYF.

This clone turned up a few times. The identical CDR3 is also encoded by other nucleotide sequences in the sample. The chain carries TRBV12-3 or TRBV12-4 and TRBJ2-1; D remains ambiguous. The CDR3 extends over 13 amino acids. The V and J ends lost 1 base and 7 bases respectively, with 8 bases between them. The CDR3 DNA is TGTGCCAGCAGTTTAGGACTTCGTAATGAGCAGTTCTTC. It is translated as CASSLGLRNEQFF.

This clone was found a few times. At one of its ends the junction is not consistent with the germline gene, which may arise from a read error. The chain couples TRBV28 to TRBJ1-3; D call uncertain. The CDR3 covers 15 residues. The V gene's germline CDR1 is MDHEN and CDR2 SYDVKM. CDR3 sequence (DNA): TGTGCCTGCAGCGACCCCGTGGCTTACAGAAACACCATATATTTT. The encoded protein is CACSDPVAYRNTIYF.

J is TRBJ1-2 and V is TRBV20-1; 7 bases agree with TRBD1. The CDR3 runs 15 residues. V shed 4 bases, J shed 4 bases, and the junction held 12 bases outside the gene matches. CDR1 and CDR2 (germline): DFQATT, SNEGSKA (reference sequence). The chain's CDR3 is CSAKQGNKWVYGYTF. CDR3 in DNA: TGCAGTGCTAAACAGGGGAACAAATGGGTCTATGGCTACACCTTC.

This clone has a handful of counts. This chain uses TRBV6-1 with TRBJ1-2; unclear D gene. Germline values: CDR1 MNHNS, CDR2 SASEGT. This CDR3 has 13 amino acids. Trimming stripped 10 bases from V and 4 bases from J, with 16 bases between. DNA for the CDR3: TGTGCCACCTACCGGGGATCCAGCTATGGCTACACCTTC. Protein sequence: CATYRGSSYGYTF.

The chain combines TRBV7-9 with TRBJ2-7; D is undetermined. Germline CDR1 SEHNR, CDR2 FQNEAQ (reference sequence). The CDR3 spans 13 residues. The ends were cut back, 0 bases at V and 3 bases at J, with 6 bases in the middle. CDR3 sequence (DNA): TGTGCCAGCAGCTTAGCCCGGAGCTACGAGCAGTACTTC. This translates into CASSLARSYEQYF. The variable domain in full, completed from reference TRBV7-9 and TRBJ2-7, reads DTGVSQNPRHKITKRGQNVTFRCDPISEHNRLYWYRQTLGQGPEFLTYFQNEAQLEKSRLLSDRFSAERPKGSFSTLEIQRTEQGDSAMYLCASSLARSYEQYFGPGTRLTVT.

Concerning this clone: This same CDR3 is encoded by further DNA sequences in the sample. The CDR3, as DNA: TGCGCCAGCAGCGAGACAGACTCATACACTGAAGCTTTCTTT. Translated: CASSETDSYTEAFF. V gene TRBV5-1 combines with J gene TRBJ1-1; perhaps TRBD1 as D (5 bases). The CDR3 has 14 amino acids. Germline V gene lookup returns CDR1 SGHRS and CDR2 YFSETQ. With 4 bases removed from V and 3 bases from J, the gap between germline ends came to 13 bases.

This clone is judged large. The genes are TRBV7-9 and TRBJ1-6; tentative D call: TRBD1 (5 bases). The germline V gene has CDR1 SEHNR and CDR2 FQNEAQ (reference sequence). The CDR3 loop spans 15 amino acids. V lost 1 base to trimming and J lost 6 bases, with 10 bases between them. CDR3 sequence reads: CASSLGDSSNSPLHF. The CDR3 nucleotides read TGTGCCAGCAGCTTAGGAGACAGCAGTAATTCACCCCTCCACTTT. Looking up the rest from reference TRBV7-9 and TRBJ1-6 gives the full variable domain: DTGVSQNPRHKITKRGQNVTFRCDPISEHNRLYWYRQTLGQGPEFLTYFQNEAQLEKSRLLSDRFSAERPKGSFSTLEIQRTEQGDSAMYLCASSLGDSSNSPLHFGNGTRLTVT.

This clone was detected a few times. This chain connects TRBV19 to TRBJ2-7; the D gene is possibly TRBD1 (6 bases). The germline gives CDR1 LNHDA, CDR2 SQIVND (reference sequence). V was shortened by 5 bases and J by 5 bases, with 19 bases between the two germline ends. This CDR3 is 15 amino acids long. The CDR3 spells CASSPPSSRGDEQYF. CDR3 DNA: TGTGCCAGTAGTCCGCCCTCGAGCAGGGGTGACGAGCAGTACTTC.